These T cell receptor beta chains were read from a single sample in a study of blood T cells in healthy people across ages. TCRdb ran MiXCR on the 5' RACE reads and lists one entry per CDR3 protein. Altogether about 780,000 distinct CDR3 sequences are present, roughly 26% being singletons, with the ten largest covering around 2.9%. This same sample was also taken into another study, of T cells of mothers and their children.

Input material: blood. The receptors were sampled from a boy under 18 in good health. Both conserved end residues are part of each CDR3. The order of the fields is D gene, clone size, J gene, V gene, CDR3 protein, CDR3 DNA. The D gene is left open where the match is weak. Size tells how often a clone was seen (once, few, many) or the class of an expanded clone, and some rows leave it out.

. | few | TRBJ2-5 | TRBV4-1 | CASSQGGKGPNGGTQYF | TGCGCCAGCAGCCAAGGTGGCAAGGGCCCCAACGGAGGGACCCAGTACTTC
. | . | TRBJ1-1 | TRBV12-3/TRBV12-4 | CARSPDPKPEAFF | TGTGCCAGAAGTCCCGACCCTAAACCTGAAGCTTTCTTT
. | . | TRBJ2-1 | TRBV9 | CASSAATSYNEQFF | TGTGCCAGCAGCGCCGCGACTAGCTACAATGAGCAGTTCTTC
TRBD1 | . | TRBJ1-4 | TRBV7-8 | CASSQGQGGSEKLFF | TGTGCCAGCAGCCAGGGACAGGGTGGGTCTGAAAAACTGTTTTTT
TRBD1 | . | TRBJ2-7 | TRBV20-1 | CSARGDRVYEQYF | TGCAGTGCTAGAGGCGACAGGGTCTACGAGCAGTACTTC
. | few | TRBJ2-2 | TRBV20-1 | CSARGSFTGELFF | TGCAGTGCTAGAGGCAGCTTCACCGGGGAGCTGTTTTTT
TRBD2 | . | TRBJ2-1 | TRBV7-9 | CASSPNVGSGGTYNEQFF | TGTGCCAGCAGCCCTAATGTCGGTAGCGGGGGAACCTACAATGAGCAGTTCTTC
. | many | TRBJ2-2 | TRBV5-1 | CASNEQGNTGELFF | TGCGCCAGCAATGAACAGGGAAACACCGGGGAGCTGTTTTTT
. | . | TRBJ2-2 | TRBV6-5 | CASSYLTSRAGELFF | TGTGCCAGCAGTTACCTAACTAGCAGAGCCGGGGAGCTGTTTTTT
TRBD2 | . | TRBJ2-7 | TRBV20-1 | CSARERTSGGEEQYF | TGCAGTGCTAGAGAAAGGACTAGCGGGGGGGAGGAGCAGTACTTC
. | . | TRBJ1-5 | TRBV12-3/TRBV12-4 | CASSFIPHQPQHF | TGTGCCAGCAGTTTCATCCCTCATCAGCCCCAGCATTTT
. | . | TRBJ2-7 | TRBV21-1 | CASSTHREQYF | TGTGCCAGCAGCACGCACAGAGAGCAGTACTTC
TRBD1 | few | TRBJ1-1 | TRBV6-5 | CATGGIMGTEAFF | TGTGCCACAGGGGGGATTATGGGCACTGAAGCTTTCTTT
. | many | TRBJ1-4 | TRBV7-9 | CASSASGREKLFF | TGTGCCAGCAGCGCCTCAGGGAGAGAAAAACTGTTTTTT
. | few | TRBJ2-5 | TRBV7-9 | CASSMRALQETQYF | TGTGCCAGCAGTATGAGAGCCCTCCAAGAGACCCAGTACTTC
. | few | TRBJ2-7 | TRBV28 | CASSEFVQQYF | TGTGCCAGCAGTGAATTCGTTCAGCAGTACTTC
. | . | TRBJ2-3 | TRBV12-3/TRBV12-4 | CASSLLDTDTQYF | TGTGCCAGCAGTCTCCTAGACACAGATACGCAGTATTTT
TRBD1 | . | TRBJ2-7 | TRBV6-1 | CASSVGQGLIYEQYF | TGTGCCAGCAGTGTCGGACAGGGGTTGATCTACGAGCAGTACTTC
TRBD1 | . | TRBJ1-2 | TRBV12-3/TRBV12-4 | CASSRTGTEAFYGYTF | TGTGCCAGCAGCCGAACCGGGACAGAGGCTTTCTATGGCTACACCTTC
TRBD2 | many | TRBJ2-1 | TRBV5-1 | CASSLESLAGGGEQFF | TGCGCCAGCAGCTTGGAGTCACTAGCGGGGGGAGGTGAGCAGTTCTTC